This T cell receptor beta chain was profiled in a study of blood T cell repertoires in COVID-19. Study context: Sites in the United States, Italy and Spain provided acute and convalescent COVID-19 samples. In each case, the material was cDNA or gDNA derived from T cells, B-cell-depleted T cells, or PBMCs.

The authors' processing: The assay estimated nucleated cells by amplifying reference gene primers. The protocol was immunoSEQ multiplex PCR, while the TCRdb copy is restricted to in-frame clones and leaves out a portion. Clone size and V and J calls were adopted from that table, with D and trimming inferred from the DNA. Among about 100,000 clones, more than 90% were seen once, and the ten largest hold 5% to 7%. There are 16 residues in the CDR3. Trimming took 0 bases from V and 1 from J, leaving 11 bases between them. CDR1 is SGDLS and CDR2 is YYNGEE in the germline V gene. The source of this sequence is an older man with acute or convalescent COVID-19. This sequence joins TRBV9 and TRBJ1-3; D unclear. Sequencing was done on a sample of peripheral blood. The CDR3 DNA sequence: TGTGCCAGCAGCGTAGATGGGCCGAGTTCTGGAAACACCATATATTTT. Protein: CASSVDGPSSGNTIYF.